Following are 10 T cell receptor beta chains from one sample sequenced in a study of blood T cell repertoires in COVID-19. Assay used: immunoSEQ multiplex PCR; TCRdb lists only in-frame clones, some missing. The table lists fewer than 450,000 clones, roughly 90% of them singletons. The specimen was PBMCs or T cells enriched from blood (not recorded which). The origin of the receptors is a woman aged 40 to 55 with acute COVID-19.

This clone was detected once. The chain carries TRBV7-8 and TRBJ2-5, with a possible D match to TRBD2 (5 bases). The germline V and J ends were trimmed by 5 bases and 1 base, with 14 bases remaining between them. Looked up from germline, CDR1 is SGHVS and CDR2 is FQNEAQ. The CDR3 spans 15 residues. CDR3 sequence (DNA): TGTGCCAGCAGCACTCGGCGGGTGGCCCAAGAGACCCAGTACTTC. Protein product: CASSTRRVAQETQYF.

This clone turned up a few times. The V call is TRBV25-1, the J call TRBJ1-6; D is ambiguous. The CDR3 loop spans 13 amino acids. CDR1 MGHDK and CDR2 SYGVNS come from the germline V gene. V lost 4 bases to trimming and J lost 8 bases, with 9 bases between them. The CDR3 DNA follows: TGTGCCAGCAGTGGGGAGAGATATTCACCCCTCCACTTT. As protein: CASSGERYSPLHF.

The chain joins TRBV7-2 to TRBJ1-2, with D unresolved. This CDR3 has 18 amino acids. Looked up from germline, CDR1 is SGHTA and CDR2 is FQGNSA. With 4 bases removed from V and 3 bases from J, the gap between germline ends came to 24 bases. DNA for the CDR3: TGTGCCAGCAGCTCTCCAGTAACAGACCCCCACTTCGACTATGGCTACACCTTC. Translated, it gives CASSSPVTDPHFDYGYTF.

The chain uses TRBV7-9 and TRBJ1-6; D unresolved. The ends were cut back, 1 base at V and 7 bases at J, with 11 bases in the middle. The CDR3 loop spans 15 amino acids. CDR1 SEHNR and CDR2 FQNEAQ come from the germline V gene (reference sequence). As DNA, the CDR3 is TGTGCCAGCAGCTTAGGACCGACTCCGAATTCACCCCTCCACTTT. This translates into CASSLGPTPNSPLHF.

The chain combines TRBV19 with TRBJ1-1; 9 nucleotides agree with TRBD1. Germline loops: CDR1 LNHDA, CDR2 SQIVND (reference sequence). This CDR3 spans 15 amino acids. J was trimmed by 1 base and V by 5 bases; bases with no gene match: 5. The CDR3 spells CASSAGDRANTEAFF. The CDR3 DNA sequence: TGTGCCAGTAGTGCAGGGGACAGGGCGAACACTGAAGCTTTCTTT.

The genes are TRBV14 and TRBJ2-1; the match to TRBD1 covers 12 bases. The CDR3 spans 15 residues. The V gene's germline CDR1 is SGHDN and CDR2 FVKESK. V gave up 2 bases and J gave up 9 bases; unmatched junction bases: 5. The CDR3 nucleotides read TGTGCCAGCAGCCAACGGGACAGGGGGCAGGGTGAGCAGTTCTTC. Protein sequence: CASSQRDRGQGEQFF.

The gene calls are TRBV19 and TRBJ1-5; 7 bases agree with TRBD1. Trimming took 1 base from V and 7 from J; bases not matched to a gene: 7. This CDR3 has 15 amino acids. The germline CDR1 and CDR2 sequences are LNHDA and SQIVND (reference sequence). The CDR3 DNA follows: TGTGCCAGTAGTATAGGTCTGGCAGGGGGGCAGCCCCAGCATTTT. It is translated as CASSIGLAGGQPQHF.

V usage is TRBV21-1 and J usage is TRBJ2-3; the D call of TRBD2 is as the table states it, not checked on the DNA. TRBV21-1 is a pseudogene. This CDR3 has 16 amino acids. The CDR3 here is CASSKDAGVELDTQYF. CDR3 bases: TGTGCCAGCAGCAAAGATGCCGGGGTGGAGTTAGATACGCAGTATTTT.

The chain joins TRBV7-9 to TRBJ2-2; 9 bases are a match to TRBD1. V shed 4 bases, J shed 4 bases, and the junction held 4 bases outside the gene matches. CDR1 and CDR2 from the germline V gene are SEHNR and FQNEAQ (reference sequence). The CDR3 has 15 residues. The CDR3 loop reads CASSYTGGGTGELFF. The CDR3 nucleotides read TGTGCCAGCAGCTACACAGGGGGCGGCACCGGGGAGCTGTTTTTT.

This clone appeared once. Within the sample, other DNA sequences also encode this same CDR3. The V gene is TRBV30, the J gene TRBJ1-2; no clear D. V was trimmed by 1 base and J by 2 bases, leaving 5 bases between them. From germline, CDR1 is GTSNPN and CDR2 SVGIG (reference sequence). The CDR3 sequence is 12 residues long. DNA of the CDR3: TGTGCCTGGAGTGGCAGGAACTATGGCTACACCTTC. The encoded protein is CAWSGRNYGYTF.